Following are 30 T cell receptor beta chains from one sample sequenced in a study of shared clonotypes between healthy human individuals. The table came from immunoSEQ multiplex PCR; TCRdb's copy has only in-frame clones and leaves some out. The sample records over a million clones, about 84% being singletons. Sequencing was carried out using memory CD4+ T cells from PBMCs. As for subset: CD45RA-negative fraction. Receptors originate from a man younger than 30 in good health. Some clones in this sample may be carry-over from other donors' samples.

The chain links TRBV29-1 to TRBJ2-1; 7 bases line up with TRBD2. This CDR3 region has 17 residues. From germline, CDR1 is SQVTM and CDR2 ANQGSEA. V lost 1 base, J lost 0 bases, and 9 bases stayed unmatched. CDR3 sequence (DNA): TGCAGCGTTGAAGTCGCGGGAGAGTTCTTCTCCTACAATGAGCAGTTCTTC. Amino acid sequence: CSVEVAGEFFSYNEQFF.

The J gene is TRBJ1-1, the V gene TRBV7-2; D is possibly TRBD1 (5 bases). With 5 bases removed from V and 11 bases from J, the gap between germline ends came to 21 bases. The germline CDR1 and CDR2 sequences are SGHTA and FQGNSA. This CDR3 is built from 14 residues. The CDR3 reads CASSLRLGDPSAFF. CDR3 coding DNA: TGTGCCAGCAGCCTTAGATTAGGGGATCCCTCCGCTTTCTTT.

This clone has just a few counts. This sequence joins TRBV4-1 and TRBJ1-1; a possible D gene is TRBD1 (5 bases). Germline V gene lookup returns CDR1 MGHRA and CDR2 YSYEKL. CDR3 size: 12 residues. Deletions cut 0 bases from V and 11 bases from J, with 10 bases between. CDR3 nucleotide sequence: TGCGCCAGCAGCCAAGATCAGGGTCGGGCTTTCTTT. Translation: CASSQDQGRAFF.

The chain uses TRBV6-6 and TRBJ1-5; D gene uncertain. Germline CDR1 MNHNY, CDR2 SVGAGI (reference sequence). The CDR3 has 15 amino acids. Trimming stripped 1 base from V and 0 bases from J, with 7 bases between. This chain's CDR3 is CASSYWSYSNQPQHF. In DNA, the CDR3 is TGTGCCAGCAGTTACTGGAGTTATAGCAATCAGCCCCAGCATTTT.

This clone was observed a handful of times. The chain joins TRBV27 to TRBJ2-5, with a possible D match to TRBD1 (5 bases). The DNA matches TRBJ2-7 better at its end, which makes the J call doubtful. The CDR3 sequence is 13 residues long. Germline V lookup: CDR1 MNHEY, CDR2 SMNVEV (reference sequence). The CDR3 sequence: CASSLQGGYEQYF. The CDR3 DNA sequence: TGTGCCAGCAGTTTACAGGGTGGGTACGAGCAGTACTTC.

A word on this clone: The same CDR3 arises from other DNA sequences in this sample as well. The genes are TRBV5-1 and TRBJ2-2; D not resolved. Germline lookup yields CDR1 SGHRS and CDR2 YFSETQ. The CDR3 is 15 residues long. Trimming cost V 2 bases and J 0 bases, with 8 bases left between them. CDR3 sequence reads: CASSFSGSNTGELFF. In DNA, the CDR3 is TGCGCCAGCAGCTTTTCCGGTTCGAACACCGGGGAGCTGTTTTTT.

The CDR3 DNA is TGCGCCCTAATAAAGGATACGCAGTATTTT. Its translation is CALIKDTQYF. The chain carries TRBV5-1 and TRBJ2-3; D not certain. The V gene's germline CDR1 is SGHRS and CDR2 YFSETQ. The CDR3 extends over 10 amino acids. V was clipped by 10 bases and J by 6 bases, with 9 bases between them.

The V gene is TRBV7-2, the J gene TRBJ2-1; D perhaps matches TRBD2 (6 bases). The germline gives CDR1 SGHTA, CDR2 FQGNSA. The CDR3 covers 15 residues. V gave up 2 bases and J gave up 4 bases, with 12 bases separating them. The chain's CDR3 is CASSLNGGTYNEQFF. The CDR3 nucleotides read TGTGCCAGCAGCTTAAATGGCGGGACTTACAATGAGCAGTTCTTC.

This clone has only one observation. The V gene is TRBV6-4, the J gene TRBJ2-4; 11 nucleotides agree with TRBD2. The CDR3 loop spans 18 amino acids. The ends lost 8 bases at V and 1 base at J; junction bases unmatched: 13. Germline lookup yields CDR1 MRHNA and CDR2 SNTAGT. The CDR3 DNA sequence: TGTGCCAGCCCTACGGCACTAGCGGGAGATCGGGCCAAAAACATTCAGTACTTC. Its translation: CASPTALAGDRAKNIQYF.

The gene calls are TRBV15 and TRBJ2-3, with TRBD2 matching 7 bases. Germline V gene sequence: CDR1 LNHNV, CDR2 YYDKDF (reference sequence). This CDR3 spans 17 amino acids. Germline trimming cut 5 bases from V and 0 bases from J; bases unmatched to any gene: 11. The CDR3 loop is CATSSDGGDFSTDTQYF. Here the CDR3 DNA reads TGTGCCACCAGCTCAGATGGGGGGGACTTTAGCACAGATACGCAGTATTTT.

The chain links TRBV28 to TRBJ2-5; TRBD1 aligns across 10 bases. J was trimmed by 4 bases and V by 5 bases; bases with no gene match: 1. This CDR3 comprises 13 residues. Germline V gives CDR1 MDHEN, CDR2 SYDVKM. The CDR3 region is CASSRQGAETQYF. The DNA of the CDR3 is TGTGCCAGCAGTCGACAGGGGGCAGAGACCCAGTACTTC.

The V call is TRBV7-2, the J call TRBJ2-2; TRBD2 matches 7 bases. CDR1 is SGHTA and CDR2 is FQGNSA in the germline V gene. J lost 6 bases, V lost 1 base, and 5 bases had no gene match. The CDR3 has 15 residues. The CDR3 DNA reads TGTGCCAGCAGCTTAGGCGGGAGCGATCCCGGGGAGCTGTTTTTT. This translates into CASSLGGSDPGELFF.

The rearrangement uses TRBV6-5 and TRBJ2-7, with D perhaps assigned TRBD1 or TRBD2 (7 bases each). From germline, CDR1 is MNHEY and CDR2 SVGAGI. The CDR3 spans 15 residues. The V end was cut by 0 bases, the J end by 4 bases, with 13 bases between. The CDR3 region is CASSYSAGQLYEQYF. The CDR3 DNA is TGTGCCAGCAGTTACTCAGCGGGACAGTTGTACGAGCAGTACTTC.

The rearrangement links TRBV28 to TRBJ1-2; maybe TRBD1 (5 bases). CDR3 size: 14 residues. Germline V gene data show CDR1 as MDHEN and CDR2 as SYDVKM. With 4 bases removed from V and 8 bases from J, the gap between germline ends came to 17 bases. In DNA form, the CDR3 reads TGTGCCAGCAGTTCCCAAAGCAGGGTATGGGGCTACACCTTC. This translates into CASSSQSRVWGYTF.

This clone was seen more than once but under ten times. A read error may explain this, as a much larger clone is one base away. Other DNA sequences of this sample code for an identical CDR3. The chain has TRBV18 and TRBJ2-1; TRBD1 might be the D (6 bases). This CDR3 is 14 amino acids long. Germline V gives CDR1 KGHSH, CDR2 LQKENI. CDR3 sequence: CASSSDRFYNEQFF. CDR3 bases: TGCGCCAGCTCATCCGACAGGTTTTACAATGAGCAGTTCTTC.

Note on this clone: A much larger clone differs from this one at a single base, so this may be a read error. V is TRBV27 and J is TRBJ2-7, with D possibly matching TRBD2 (6 bases). The germline CDR1 and CDR2 sequences are MNHEY and SMNVEV (reference sequence). This CDR3 is built from 11 residues. The V end lost 5 bases, the J end lost 4 bases, and 6 bases lay between the germline ends. The CDR3 here is CASSRGYEQYF. Here the CDR3 DNA reads TGTGCCAGCAGTCGGGGGTACGAGCAGTACTTC.

This sequence joins TRBV28 and TRBJ1-4, with TRBD1 matching 10 bases. Germline V CDR1 and CDR2: MDHEN, SYDVKM. Trimming at V came to 3 bases and at J to 8 bases, leaving 12 bases not matched to a gene. The CDR3 loop spans 17 amino acids. The CDR3 nucleotides are TGTGCCAGCAGTTTGCCGCAGACAGGGGGCGGTGGAGAAAAACTGTTTTTT. This gives the protein CASSLPQTGGGGEKLFF.

The V and J genes are TRBV7-2 and TRBJ2-2; tentative D call: TRBD2 (5 bases). This CDR3 is 16 amino acids long. From germline, CDR1 is SGHTA and CDR2 FQGNSA. Deletions cut 2 bases from V and 2 bases from J, with 12 bases between. The CDR3 reads CASSLLGGLNTGELFF. CDR3 bases: TGTGCCAGCAGCTTATTAGGCGGGCTCAACACCGGGGAGCTGTTTTTT.

The rearrangement joins TRBV5-1 to TRBJ2-5; D not resolved. This CDR3 has 15 residues. CDR1 and CDR2 (germline): SGHRS, YFSETQ. The ends were cut back, 0 bases at V and 0 bases at J, with 9 bases in the middle. CDR3 sequence reads: CASSLGPADQETQYF. The CDR3 DNA is TGCGCCAGCAGCTTGGGCCCGGCAGACCAAGAGACCCAGTACTTC.

The chain has TRBV28 and TRBJ2-7, with TRBD1 identical over 9 bases. Looked up from germline, CDR1 is MDHEN and CDR2 is SYDVKM. Unmatched junction bases numbered 18, after V lost 6 bases and J lost 3 bases. The CDR3 length is 18 residues. The CDR3 DNA is TGTGCCAGCAGATTGGGGGCGGGACAGGGTGTCGGTGGCTACGAGCAGTACTTC. Amino acid sequence: CASRLGAGQGVGGYEQYF. Together with reference TRBV28 and TRBJ2-7, the CDR3 gives the full variable domain: DVKVTQSSRYLVKRTGEKVFLECVQDMDHENMFWYRQDPGLGLRLIYFSYDVKMKEKGDIPEGYSVSREKKERFSLILESASTNQTSMYLCASRLGAGQGVGGYEQYFGPGTRLTVT.

Comments on this clone: One base separates it from a far larger clone, so it is likely a read error. The V call is TRBV5-4, the J call TRBJ2-3; 9 nucleotides line up with TRBD1. Per the germline V gene, CDR1 is SGHNT and CDR2 is YYREEE (reference sequence). The CDR3 runs 15 residues. Trimming took 2 bases from V and 8 from J; bases not matched to a gene: 9. This CDR3 reads CASSFGGQGKGTQYF. Here the CDR3 DNA reads TGTGCCAGCAGCTTTGGGGGACAGGGAAAAGGTACGCAGTATTTT.

The rearrangement links TRBV28 to TRBJ1-4; D remains ambiguous. The CDR3 sequence is 15 residues long. The germline CDR1 and CDR2 sequences are MDHEN and SYDVKM. The V gene lost 5 bases and the J gene lost 3 bases, with 13 bases spanning the gap. The CDR3: CASSNGEQANEKLFF. CDR3 sequence (DNA): TGTGCCAGCAGTAATGGAGAGCAGGCTAATGAAAAACTGTTTTTT.

For this clone: This may be a read error, as it is one base from a much larger clone. V and J are TRBV7-6 and TRBJ2-1; the D is unclear. CDR1 SGHVS and CDR2 FNYEAQ come from the germline V gene. The length of the CDR3 is 13 residues. V lost 1 base, J lost 3 bases, and 4 bases lay in between. For the CDR3, the DNA is TGTGCCAGCAGCTTAGGCATCTACAATGAGCAGTTCTTC. This gives the protein CASSLGIYNEQFF.

J is TRBJ1-2 and V is TRBV11-2; D remains unclear. V was pared by 4 bases and J by 4 bases, with 10 bases between. Germline V CDR1 and CDR2: SGHAT, FQNNGV. This CDR3 comprises 13 residues. CDR3 sequence: CASSSGVGYGYTF. The CDR3, as DNA: TGTGCCAGCAGCTCCGGGGTCGGCTATGGCTACACCTTC.

This sequence joins TRBV6-1 and TRBJ1-2; the match to TRBD1 covers 9 bases. CDR1 is MNHNS, CDR2 SASEGT, per germline. Trimming removed 8 bases from V and 1 base from J; junction bases left unmatched: 8. The CDR3 runs to 15 residues. CDR3 nucleotide sequence: TGTGCCAGCCTTGACAGGGGGTTTGTTAACTATGGCTACACCTTC. Translating gives CASLDRGFVNYGYTF.

The gene calls are TRBV13 and TRBJ1-1; TRBD1 agrees at 8 bases. V gave up 5 bases and J gave up 8 bases; unmatched junction bases: 7. This CDR3 region has 13 residues. The germline V gene has CDR1 PRHDT and CDR2 FYEKMQ (reference sequence). The CDR3 protein is CASSPRAGGEAFF. The CDR3 nucleotides are TGTGCCAGCAGCCCGAGAGCAGGGGGCGAAGCTTTCTTT.

V is TRBV28 and J is TRBJ1-5, with 9 bases identical to TRBD1. The germline gives CDR1 MDHEN, CDR2 SYDVKM. With 2 bases clipped from V and 1 base from J, the junction kept 9 bases outside the gene matches. This CDR3 is built from 18 residues. In DNA form, the CDR3 reads TGTGCCAGCAGTTTACAGGTGCGAGGACAGGGGAGCAATCAGCCCCAGCATTTT. It yields the protein CASSLQVRGQGSNQPQHF.

The V and J genes are TRBV5-6 and TRBJ1-2; 7 nucleotides agree with TRBD1. The junction had 6 bases not matched to a gene; V was cut back by 3 bases and J by 7 bases. CDR3 length: 13 amino acids. CDR1 SGHDT and CDR2 YYEEEE come from the germline V gene. CDR3 region: CASSSPTGSGYTF. CDR3 DNA sequence: TGTGCCAGCAGCTCTCCGACAGGGAGTGGCTACACCTTC.

V and J are TRBV7-8 and TRBJ2-7; 10 nucleotides match TRBD2. This CDR3 has 15 amino acids. Per germline, CDR1 SGHVS and CDR2 FQNEAQ. With 2 bases clipped from V and 3 bases from J, the junction kept 4 bases outside the gene matches. CDR3 sequence (DNA): TGTGCCAGCAGCTTATTCGCTAGCGGGAGCTACGAGCAGTACTTC. Amino acids: CASSLFASGSYEQYF.

The chain is built from TRBV7-6 and TRBJ1-5; 11 nucleotides align to TRBD1. Germline V CDR1 and CDR2: SGHVS, FNYEAQ. With 4 bases clipped from V and 7 bases from J, the junction kept 3 bases outside the gene matches. The CDR3 covers 14 residues. The chain's CDR3 is CASSSGTGGQPQHF. The CDR3 DNA is TGTGCCAGCAGCTCGGGGACAGGGGGACAGCCCCAGCATTTT. Full variable domain (remainder filled in from reference TRBV7-6 and TRBJ1-5): GAGVSQSPRYKVTKRGQDVALRCDPISGHVSLYWYRQALGQGPEFLTYFNYEAQQDKSGLPNDRFSAERPEGSISTLTIQRTEQRDSAMYRCASSSGTGGQPQHFGDGTRLSIL.